Listed below are T cell receptor beta chains from one sample, sequenced in a study of blood T cells in healthy people across ages. TCRdb redid the calling of the 5' RACE reads with MiXCR, one entry per CDR3 protein. The repertoire has 1.2 million to 1.5 million distinct CDR3 sequences, roughly 64% of them found once; the top ten carry about 6.3%. The sample consisted of blood. The receptors here all came from a man between 18 and 29 years old in good health. Both conserved end residues are part of each CDR3. The D gene is left open where the match is weak. Only some rows state a clone size, as once, few, many or a class for expanded clones.

d_call	j_call	clone_size	v_call	cdr3_aa	cdr3_nt
NA	TRBJ2-5	NA	TRBV10-2	CASSARGPEETQYF	TGCGCCAGCAGTGCTCGCGGACCAGAAGAGACCCAGTACTTC
NA	TRBJ1-1	NA	TRBV30	CAWSSGSEAFF	TGTGCCTGGAGTTCAGGATCTGAAGCTTTCTTT
TRBD1	TRBJ1-6	NA	TRBV6-5	CASSRTGVSPLHF	TGTGCCAGCAGCAGGACAGGGGTTTCACCCCTCCACTTT
TRBD2	TRBJ2-7	once	TRBV5-1	CASSLDGGGAYEQYF	TGCGCCAGCAGCTTGGATGGCGGGGGGGCCTACGAGCAGTACTTC
NA	TRBJ2-7	NA	TRBV6-2/TRBV6-3	CASSGTWHRSNYEQYF	TGTGCCAGCAGCGGAACCTGGCACAGAAGTAACTACGAGCAGTACTTC
TRBD1	TRBJ2-5	NA	TRBV11-2	CASSLETGGLETQYF	TGTGCCAGCAGCTTAGAAACAGGGGGCTTAGAGACCCAGTACTTC
NA	TRBJ1-1	NA	TRBV6-2/TRBV6-3	CASSPLRGFRAEAFF	TGTGCCAGCAGTCCCCTACGTGGGTTTAGAGCTGAAGCTTTCTTT
NA	TRBJ2-3	NA	TRBV4-3	CASSRVSVSDTQYF	TGCGCCAGCAGCCGGGTCTCAGTATCAGATACGCAGTATTTT
TRBD2	TRBJ2-1	NA	TRBV10-3	CAISERLAGVNEQFF	TGTGCCATCAGTGAGCGGCTAGCGGGAGTCAATGAGCAGTTCTTC
NA	TRBJ2-4	few	TRBV7-9	CASTRQTYVQYF	TGTGCCAGCACCAGACAGACCTACGTGCAGTACTTC
NA	TRBJ1-2	few	TRBV28	CASSQGFMGGGYTF	TGTGCCAGCAGTCAGGGATTTATGGGAGGTGGCTACACCTTC
NA	TRBJ1-2	few	TRBV29-1	CSVEGQGRTGYTF	TGCAGCGTTGAGGGGCAGGGCAGGACTGGCTACACCTTC
TRBD2	TRBJ2-3	few	TRBV15	CATSSVAGGDTQYF	TGTGCCACCAGCAGTGTAGCGGGGGGAGATACGCAGTATTTT
NA	TRBJ2-3	NA	TRBV5-1	CASSLAGPASGTDTQYF	TGCGCCAGCAGCTTGGCCGGTCCAGCCTCAGGCACAGATACGCAGTATTTT
NA	TRBJ2-3	NA	TRBV12-3/TRBV12-4	CASSLAGSVGTDTQYF	TGTGCCAGCAGTTTAGCGGGTAGCGTCGGCACAGATACGCAGTATTTT
NA	TRBJ2-5	NA	TRBV7-2	CASSPTGNGETQYF	TGTGCCAGCAGCCCAACAGGGAATGGTGAGACCCAGTACTTC
TRBD1	TRBJ2-1	NA	TRBV7-9	CASSQRQGAGVPHNEQFF	TGTGCCAGCAGCCAACGACAGGGGGCGGGAGTCCCACACAATGAGCAGTTCTTC
NA	TRBJ1-2	NA	TRBV7-9	CASSLGENREYGYTF	TGTGCCAGCAGCTTAGGCGAGAATAGAGAGTATGGCTACACCTTC
TRBD2	TRBJ2-1	NA	TRBV4-1	CASSQLAGDSYNEQFF	TGCGCCAGCAGCCAGTTAGCGGGGGACTCTTACAATGAGCAGTTCTTC
NA	TRBJ1-4	NA	TRBV4-2	CASSPLMASTNEKLFF	TGTGCCAGCAGCCCACTGATGGCTTCAACTAATGAAAAACTGTTTTTT
TRBD1	TRBJ2-1	NA	TRBV7-6	CASSPTGQGNEQFF	TGTGCCAGCAGCCCCACCGGACAGGGCAATGAGCAGTTCTTC
TRBD1	TRBJ2-1	few	TRBV28	CASSQTGTAEFF	TGTGCCAGCAGCCAGACAGGGACGGCGGAGTTCTTC